The 21 T cell receptor beta chains below all came from one sample that was sequenced in a study of blood T cell repertoires in COVID-19. Here immunoSEQ multiplex PCR was the method, and the copy in TCRdb shows in-frame clones only, minus some. The sample has almost 400,000 clones; around nine tenths are singletons. The sample comprised PBMCs or T cells enriched from blood (not recorded which). The receptor source for this set is a woman in her 30s who had recovered from COVID-19.

The rearrangement joins TRBV7-9 to TRBJ2-2; 7 bases map to TRBD2. The CDR3 is 15 residues long. CDR1 and CDR2 from the germline V gene are SEHNR and FQNEAQ (reference sequence). V lost 2 bases, J lost 5 bases, and 5 bases stayed unmatched. The CDR3 DNA reads as TGTGCCAGCAGCTTACCGGGACTATTGACCGGGGAGCTGTTTTTT. It codes for CASSLPGLLTGELFF. The variable domain in full, completed from reference TRBV7-9 and TRBJ2-2, reads DTGVSQNPRHKITKRGQNVTFRCDPISEHNRLYWYRQTLGQGPEFLTYFQNEAQLEKSRLLSDRFSAERPKGSFSTLEIQRTEQGDSAMYLCASSLPGLLTGELFFGEGSRLTVL.

This clone was seen just once. The same CDR3 is also encoded by other DNA sequences in this sample. CDR3: CASSIGLAGSYEQYF. The DNA for the CDR3 is TGTGCCAGTAGTATTGGGCTAGCGGGGTCCTACGAGCAGTACTTC. The J gene is TRBJ2-7, the V gene TRBV19, with TRBD2 matching 9 bases. With V trimmed by 3 bases and J by 1 base, 4 bases remained unmatched. This CDR3 is built from 15 residues. Germline CDR1 is LNHDA and CDR2 is SQIVND (reference sequence).

This clone showed up just once. The genes are TRBV27 and TRBJ2-7; TRBD1 agrees at 8 bases. The CDR3 has 14 residues. V shed 5 bases, J shed 5 bases, and the junction held 8 bases outside the gene matches. Germline V CDR1 and CDR2: MNHEY, SMNVEV (reference sequence). For the CDR3, the DNA is TGTGCCAGCAGTCCCAGGGGGCCATATAACGAGCAGTACTTC. It yields the protein CASSPRGPYNEQYF.

The rearrangement links TRBV10-3 to TRBJ1-5; D unresolved. CDR1 and CDR2 from the germline V gene are ENHRY and SYGVKD. Trimming took off 2 bases at V and 2 bases at J, with 10 bases between the two ends. The CDR3 length is 15 residues. CDR3 region: CAISEAPLGNQPQHF. DNA of the CDR3: TGTGCCATCAGTGAGGCTCCACTCGGCAATCAGCCCCAGCATTTT.

The CDR3 DNA reads as TGTGCCAGCAGTTCTATACCCTATGGACAGGGAAGGAACACTGAAGCTTTCTTT. This gives the protein CASSSIPYGQGRNTEAFF. The rearrangement links TRBV28 to TRBJ1-1, with 8 bases aligning to TRBD1. Looked up from germline, CDR1 is MDHEN and CDR2 is SYDVKM. The length of the CDR3 is 18 residues. V shed 4 bases, J shed 1 base, and the junction held 14 bases outside the gene matches.

J is TRBJ2-1 and V is TRBV29-1, with D unclear. CDR1 is SQVTM and CDR2 is ANQGSEA in the germline V gene. Trimming pared 4 bases from V and 10 bases from J, leaving 8 bases between. The CDR3 is made up of 10 amino acids. CDR3 nucleotide sequence: TGCAGCGTTGTAGCTGGGGAGCAGTTCTTC. It codes for CSVVAGEQFF.

The chain links TRBV11-2 to TRBJ1-1; the match to TRBD1 covers 11 bases. The germline gives CDR1 SGHAT, CDR2 FQNNGV. CDR3 length equals 14 residues. V was clipped by 3 bases and J by 11 bases; unmatched bases: 8. The CDR3 protein is CASSFGQGARAAFF. The CDR3 bases are TGTGCCAGCAGCTTTGGACAGGGGGCGCGAGCTGCTTTCTTT.

V usage is TRBV28 and J usage is TRBJ1-3; the D is unclear. The CDR3 spans 12 residues. The germline gives CDR1 MDHEN, CDR2 SYDVKM. Trimming took off 3 bases at V and 4 bases at J, with 4 bases between the two ends. The CDR3 protein is CASSLRGNTIYF. In nucleotides, the CDR3 is TGTGCCAGCAGTTTGCGGGGAAACACCATATATTTT.

V gene TRBV6-2 or TRBV6-3 combines with J gene TRBJ1-1; 11 bases are shared with TRBD1. Germline V gene lookup returns CDR1 MNHEY and CDR2 SVGEGT. Losses at the gene ends were 5 bases for V and 5 bases for J; bases not matched to a gene: 10. This CDR3 region has 16 residues. The CDR3 region has the DNA TGTGCCAGCAGTACGGGACAGGGGGTCGGCGGGACTGAAGCTTTCTTT. Translation: CASSTGQGVGGTEAFF.

This clone was seen a few times. The genes are TRBV18 and TRBJ1-2; weak D call: TRBD1 (5 bases). The CDR3 contains 16 residues. V was pared by 4 bases and J by 4 bases, with 19 bases between. Germline loops: CDR1 KGHSH, CDR2 LQKENI. CDR3 DNA sequence: TGTGCCAGCTCACAAATTCCCAGGCAGGGCGGCTATGGCTACACCTTC. Its protein product is CASSQIPRQGGYGYTF.

J is TRBJ2-7 and V is TRBV4-2; 10 bases align to TRBD1. V was clipped by 4 bases and J by 0 bases; unmatched bases: 12. Germline values: CDR1 LGHNA, CDR2 YNFKEQ. This CDR3 region has 18 residues. In DNA form, the CDR3 reads TGTGCCAGCAGCCTCGTCCCGGGACAGGGGATCACCTCCTACGAGCAGTACTTC. As protein: CASSLVPGQGITSYEQYF.

The V and J genes are TRBV19 and TRBJ2-3; the match to TRBD2 covers 8 bases. The CDR3 is made up of 15 amino acids. CDR1 and CDR2 (germline): LNHDA, SQIVND (reference sequence). V shed 1 base and J 8 bases; nucleotides not matched to a gene: 8. The CDR3 region is CASSIVSGLGATQYF. The CDR3 coding sequence is TGTGCCAGTAGTATAGTTTCGGGACTAGGAGCTACGCAGTATTTT.

The chain recombines TRBV4-2 with TRBJ2-7; 9 bases align to TRBD1. CDR3 length equals 16 residues. Per the germline V gene, CDR1 is LGHNA and CDR2 is YNFKEQ. The V segment lost 2 bases and the J segment 8 bases; nucleotides outside the gene matches: 13. The CDR3 loop is CASSQLIPGQGLQQYF. Written as DNA, the CDR3 is TGTGCCAGCAGCCAACTTATACCGGGACAGGGCCTCCAGCAGTACTTC.

The CDR3 sequence is CASSPRQGPGEKLFF. The CDR3 DNA sequence: TGTGCCAGCAGCCCCCGACAGGGCCCCGGGGAAAAACTGTTTTTT. The rearrangement uses TRBV5-4 and TRBJ1-4; TRBD1 matches at 7 bases. Germline CDR1 and CDR2: SGHNT and YYREEE (reference sequence). Trimming cost V 4 bases and J 8 bases; bases outside gene matches: 11. This CDR3 has 15 amino acids. Variable domain in full (rest from reference TRBV5-4 and TRBJ1-4): ETGVTQSPTHLIKTRGQQVTLRCSSQSGHNTVSWYQQALGQGPQFIFQYYREEENGRGNFPPRFSGLQFPNYSSELNVNALELDDSALYLCASSPRQGPGEKLFFGSGTQLSVL.

The chain combines TRBV9 with TRBJ1-5, with TRBD1 as a possible D gene (5 bases). CDR3 length: 15 amino acids. Germline V gives CDR1 SGDLS, CDR2 YYNGEE. Trimming removed 4 bases from V and 0 bases from J, with 11 bases in between. The CDR3 DNA is TGTGCCAGCAGCCCCCAGGGAAATAGCAATCAGCCCCAGCATTTT. This gives the protein CASSPQGNSNQPQHF.

The chain is built from TRBV4-2 and TRBJ2-7; D gene unclear. Trimming shortened V by 4 bases and J by 3 bases, and 7 bases separated the two germline ends. The length of the CDR3 is 12 residues. The V gene's germline CDR1 is LGHNA and CDR2 YNFKEQ. The DNA of the CDR3 is TGTGCCAGCAGCCGGAGCGACTACGAGCAGTACTTC. Protein product: CASSRSDYEQYF.

This clone was found once. V usage is TRBV27 and J usage is TRBJ2-7, with 8 bases identical to TRBD1. This CDR3 contains 12 residues. The V gene end was trimmed by 6 bases and the J gene end by 4 bases; junction bases not matched to a gene: 2. CDR1 is MNHEY, CDR2 SMNVEV, per germline (reference sequence). The CDR3 protein is CASRTGVYEQYF. CDR3 bases: TGTGCCAGCAGGACAGGGGTTTACGAGCAGTACTTC.

Note on this clone: Other DNA variants within this sample encode the same CDR3. The chain joins TRBV9 to TRBJ1-1; D is possibly TRBD1 (5 bases). The CDR3 consists of 15 residues. Germline lookup yields CDR1 SGDLS and CDR2 YYNGEE. Trimming left V 0 bases short and J 1 base short, with 10 bases between. The CDR3 reads CASSVATGANTEAFF. DNA of the CDR3: TGTGCCAGCAGCGTAGCTACTGGGGCGAACACTGAAGCTTTCTTT.

The chain is built from TRBV2 and TRBJ2-1, with 7 bases that match TRBD1. CDR1 is SNHLY, CDR2 FYNNEI, per germline. The trim removed 9 bases at V and 4 bases at J, leaving 12 bases unmatched. The CDR3 contains 15 residues. The CDR3 DNA reads TGTGCCAGACGAACCGGGACAGAAGGTTACAATGAGCAGTTCTTC. Translating it yields CARRTGTEGYNEQFF.

V is TRBV24-1 and J is TRBJ2-7, with 11 bases that match TRBD1. The CDR3 contains 16 residues. Germline loops: CDR1 KGHDR, CDR2 SFDVKD. J was trimmed by 5 bases and V by 3 bases; bases with no gene match: 8. The CDR3 nucleotides are TGTGCCACCAGTGATCCCCGGGGACAGGGGGGCCACGAGCAGTACTTC. Residues: CATSDPRGQGGHEQYF.

This clone appeared once. The chain uses TRBV10-3 and TRBJ2-1, with D possibly being TRBD2 (7 bases). V dropped 3 bases and J dropped 10 bases, with 22 bases sitting between them. This CDR3 region has 16 residues. Germline V gene data show CDR1 as ENHRY and CDR2 as SYGVKD. The CDR3 DNA sequence: TGTGCCATCAGTGAAGACTTAAGCGGGACACTTCACGAGCAGTTCTTC. Protein product: CAISEDLSGTLHEQFF.